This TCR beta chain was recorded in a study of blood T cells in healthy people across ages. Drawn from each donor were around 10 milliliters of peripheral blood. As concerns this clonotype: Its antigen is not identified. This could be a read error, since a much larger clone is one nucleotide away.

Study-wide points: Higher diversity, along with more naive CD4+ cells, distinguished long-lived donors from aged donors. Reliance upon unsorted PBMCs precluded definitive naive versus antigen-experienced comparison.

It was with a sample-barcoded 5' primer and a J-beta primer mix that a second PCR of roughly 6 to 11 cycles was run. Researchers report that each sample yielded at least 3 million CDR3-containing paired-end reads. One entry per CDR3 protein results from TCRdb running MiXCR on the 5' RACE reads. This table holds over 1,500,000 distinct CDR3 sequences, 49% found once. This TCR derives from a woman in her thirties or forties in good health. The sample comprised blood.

The chain's CDR3 is CASNLRQAIYEQYF. In DNA form, the CDR3 reads TGTGCCAGCAACCTCCGACAGGCTATCTACGAGCAGTACTTC. The rearrangement joins TRBV7-2 to TRBJ2-7; TRBD1 is a possible D gene (6 bases). Germline V lookup: CDR1 SGHTA, CDR2 FQGNSA. The CDR3 is 14 residues long. V gave up 7 bases and J gave up 3 bases, with 16 bases separating them.